This T cell receptor (beta chain) was captured in a study of blood T cell repertoires in COVID-19. Study information: PBMCs, B-cell-depleted T cells, or T cells provided the cDNA or gDNA that made up the material.

Germline V gene data show CDR1 as SNHLY and CDR2 as FYNNEI. The V end lost 6 bases, the J end lost 4 bases, and 10 bases lay between the germline ends. This CDR3 region has 13 residues. The assay was immunoSEQ multiplex PCR, and TCRdb's table has in-frame clones only and misses some. This table holds about 280,000 clones, roughly 90% found once. This sequence joins TRBV2 and TRBJ1-3; weak D call: TRBD1 (5 bases). Sequenced input: PBMCs or T cells enriched from blood (not recorded which). This clonotype was obtained from a woman aged 55-75 years who had recovered from COVID-19. Written as DNA, the CDR3 is TGTGCCAGCAGCTCGGGACTCGGAAACACCATATATTTT. Protein: CASSSGLGNTIYF.